This T cell receptor beta chain was retrieved from a study of cytomegalovirus exposure and HLA in healthy donors. Study details: Early on, a data release was issued that held 80 million to 90 million unique TCRs from HLA-typed donors. Genotyping of about 400 donors showed that 80% to 90% belonged to the Caucasian-associated ancestry cluster.

This CDR3 has 19 amino acids. The V gene end was trimmed by 4 bases and the J gene end by 3 bases; junction bases not matched to a gene: 13. The germline V gene encodes CDR1 SGHNT and CDR2 YYREEE (reference sequence). PCR amplification relied on 60 Vbeta primers (plus 13 Jbeta primers). Libraries were prepared by immunoSEQ multiplex PCR; TCRdb keeps only in-frame clonotypes and omits some of them. This repertoire shows roughly 180,000 clones, 80% to 85% found once; its top ten account for about 1%. A remark on this clone: What it recognizes is unknown.

Study observations and caveats: Later work associated around 18,000 TCR beta sequences with HLA alleles at 0.05 false discovery rate.

The rearrangement links TRBV5-4 to TRBJ2-2; 12 nucleotides agree with TRBD2. This clonotype was sampled from a man aged 30 to 39 in good health and CMV-seronegative. Sequencing input: PBMCs. The CDR3: CASSGRLAGALGDTGELFF. CDR3 nucleotides: TGTGCCAGCAGCGGGAGACTAGCGGGAGCACTTGGGGACACCGGGGAGCTGTTTTTT.